This T cell receptor beta chain was found in a study of blood T cell repertoires in COVID-19. Sequencing used immunoSEQ multiplex PCR; TCRdb keeps in-frame clones, though not all of them. This table has approximately 60,000 clones, around three quarters appearing once. Germline CDR1 reads SGHDN; CDR2 reads FVKESK. V lost 4 bases and J 9 bases, leaving 13 bases between the germline ends. The CDR3 loop spans 14 amino acids. This clone has a count of ten or more. The sequence came from a human donor in a cohort sampled during active COVID-19. The chain has TRBV14 and TRBJ1-6; D is possibly TRBD1 (6 bases). Source material: peripheral blood. CDR3 in amino acids: CASSLRDTFSPLHF. CDR3 sequence (DNA): TGTGCCAGCAGCCTCCGGGACACCTTTTCACCCCTCCACTTT.